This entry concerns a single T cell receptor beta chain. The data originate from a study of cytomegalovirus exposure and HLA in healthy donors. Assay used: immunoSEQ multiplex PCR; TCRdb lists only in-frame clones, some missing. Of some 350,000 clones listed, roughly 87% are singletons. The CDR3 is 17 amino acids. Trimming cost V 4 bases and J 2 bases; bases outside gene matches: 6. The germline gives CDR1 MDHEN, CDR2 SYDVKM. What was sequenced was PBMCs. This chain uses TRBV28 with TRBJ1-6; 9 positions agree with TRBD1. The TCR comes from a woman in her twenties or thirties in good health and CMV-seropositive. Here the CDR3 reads CASSSTGGRPYNSPLHF. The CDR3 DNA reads TGTGCCAGCAGTTCAACAGGGGGCAGGCCCTATAATTCACCCCTCCACTTT. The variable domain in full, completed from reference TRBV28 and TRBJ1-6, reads DVKVTQSSRYLVKRTGEKVFLECVQDMDHENMFWYRQDPGLGLRLIYFSYDVKMKEKGDIPEGYSVSREKKERFSLILESASTNQTSMYLCASSSTGGRPYNSPLHFGNGTRLTVT.